This T cell receptor beta chain was sequenced during a study of OX40 agonist ivuxolimab in advanced cancers. The V gene lost 0 bases and the J gene lost 4 bases, with 10 bases spanning the gap. Per the germline V gene, CDR1 is MNHEY and CDR2 is SVGAGI. The CDR3 contains 14 residues. The table came from immunoSEQ multiplex PCR; TCRdb's copy has only in-frame clones and leaves some out. The sample carries about 35,000 clones, more than 80% recorded once. V is TRBV6-5 and J is TRBJ2-7; D may be TRBD1 or TRBD2 (5 bases each). This material consisted of CD4+ or CD8+ T cells sorted from blood, taken in a trial of the OX40 agonist ivuxolimab. The TCR comes from an adult with an advanced solid tumor such as melanoma, head and neck, liver or kidney cancer. CDR3 amino acids: CASSYSGTRYEQYF. CDR3 coding DNA: TGTGCCAGCAGTTACTCCGGGACGCGATACGAGCAGTACTTC.